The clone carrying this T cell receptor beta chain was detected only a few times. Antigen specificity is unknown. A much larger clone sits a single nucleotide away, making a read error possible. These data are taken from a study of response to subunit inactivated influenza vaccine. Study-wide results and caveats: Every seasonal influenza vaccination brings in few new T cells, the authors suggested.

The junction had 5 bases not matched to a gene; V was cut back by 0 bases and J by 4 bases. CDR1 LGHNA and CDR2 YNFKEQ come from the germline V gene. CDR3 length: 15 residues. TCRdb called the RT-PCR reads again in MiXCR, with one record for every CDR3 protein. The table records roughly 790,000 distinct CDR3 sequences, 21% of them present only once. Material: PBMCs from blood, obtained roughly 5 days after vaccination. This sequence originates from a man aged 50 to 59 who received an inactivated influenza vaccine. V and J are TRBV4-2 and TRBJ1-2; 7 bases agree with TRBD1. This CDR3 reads CASSQETGAPYGYTF. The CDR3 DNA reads TGTGCCAGCAGCCAAGAAACAGGGGCCCCCTATGGCTACACCTTC.